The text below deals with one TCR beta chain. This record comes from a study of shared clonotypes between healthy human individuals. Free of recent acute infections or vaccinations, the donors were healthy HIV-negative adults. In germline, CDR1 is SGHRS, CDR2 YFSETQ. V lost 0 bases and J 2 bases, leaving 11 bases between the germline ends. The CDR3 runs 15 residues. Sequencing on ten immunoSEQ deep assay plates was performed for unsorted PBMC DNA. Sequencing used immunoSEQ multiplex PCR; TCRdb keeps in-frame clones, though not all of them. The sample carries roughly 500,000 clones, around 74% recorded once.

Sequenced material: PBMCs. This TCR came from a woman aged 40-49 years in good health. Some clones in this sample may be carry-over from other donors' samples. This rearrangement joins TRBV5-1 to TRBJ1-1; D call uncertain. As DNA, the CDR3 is TGCGCCAGCAGCTTGGCGGTAGAGGTAAACACTGAAGCTTTCTTT. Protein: CASSLAVEVNTEAFF.